The clone carrying this T cell receptor (beta chain) was counted a single time. Original data processing: By means of reference gene primer amplification, nucleated cell counts were estimated. Only in-frame clones appear in the TCRdb table, and some are missing; sequencing was by immunoSEQ multiplex PCR. That table supplies the V and J calls and clone size; D and trimming were determined from the DNA. The sample includes 150,000 or so clones, 75% to 85% of them seen just once. The data were taken from a study of blood T cell repertoires in COVID-19. Study as a whole: COVID-19 samples, acute and convalescent, were from the United States, Italy and Spain. T cells, B-cell-depleted T cells, or PBMCs supplied cDNA or gDNA.

With V trimmed by 0 bases and J by 5 bases, 7 bases remained unmatched. This CDR3 has 15 residues. Looked up from germline, CDR1 is SGHTS and CDR2 is YDEGEE. The chain combines TRBV5-8 with TRBJ2-5, with 7 bases fitting TRBD1. This sequence was found in a man aged 55 to 70 with acute or convalescent COVID-19. Source material: peripheral blood. CDR3 residues: CASSLGDSARETQYF. For the CDR3, the DNA is TGTGCCAGCAGCTTGGGGGACAGTGCCCGGGAGACCCAGTACTTC.